This T cell receptor beta chain was identified in a study of immune heterogeneity within non-small cell lung tumors (dated by TCRdb to 2017 to 2018). Notes on the research overall: Histology comprised a few squamous cell carcinomas, 10 non-squamous carcinomas and 1 tumor not otherwise specified. To look at intratumoral immune heterogeneity, the study ran whole-exome sequencing, RNA-seq and TCR beta repertoire sequencing on several spatially distinct regions taken from every NSCLC tumor. Binding of neoantigens to the HLA alleles of each patient was predicted with netMHCpan-3.0 for mutant peptides of 8 to 11 amino acids. TCR repertoires were analyzed from roughly 60 tumor loci of some 14 patients, whereas transcriptome data were available for only 35 to 50 loci from about a dozen patients.

The TCR beta CDR3 region was amplified with a multiplex PCR system whose first round of about 11 cycles used 32 V-gene forward primers and 13 J-gene reverse primers. The first PCR round used a QIAGEN Multiplex PCR Kit, and the primer sequences were filed in Chinese patent CN105087789A. Illumina universal primers were attached in a second round of PCR run with the Phusion High-Fidelity PCR Kit. The TCR libraries underwent paired-end sequencing with a read length of 151 bp on the Illumina HiSeq X Ten platform. As for the original processing: Reads without multiplex PCR primers were removed using Cutadapt, read pairs were merged using PEAR, and CDR3 regions were called using MiXCR with default settings. Shannon entropy measured repertoire diversity, while clonality was calculated as one minus the Shannon entropy divided by the ln of the count of productive unique sequences. Clonotypes present at frequencies of at least 0.5% were defined as dominant or high-frequency T-cell clones. TCRdb ran its own pipeline on the public reads, namely fastp trimming at Q25 and MiXCR clone calling, and kept in-frame beta chains. Each entry is one CDR3 protein sequence, shown with its most common DNA and genes. The V and J calls come from TCRdb's annotation, not from the publication. In all, the sample holds roughly 2,000 distinct CDR3 sequences, and around 21% of those were seen once. The ten largest clones capture under 10% of the sample.

As encoded in the germline V gene, CDR1 is KGHSH while CDR2 is LQKENI. The CDR3 runs 12 residues from the cysteine to the phenylalanine. Only the CDR3 portion is preserved as DNA: 36 bases, with reading frame beginning at the first base. Relative to germline, V is 4 bases shorter and J is 1 base shorter, with 4 bases between their ends. This clonotype is labeled medium-sized (0.01 to 0.1%). It lacks a known antigen. Per-nucleotide qualities are absent, and no much larger clonotype sits a single base away. Genomic DNA was extracted from bulk tumor tissue and used as the TCR template, and approximately 620 ng gDNA was amplified per sample. Multiple biopsies per primary tumor were taken during surgery, spaced as far apart as possible within the tumor mass. Patients in the study cohort, which was described as untreated, were newly diagnosed NSCLC cases going through curative surgery. Donors were about 16 newly diagnosed non-small cell lung cancer patients undergoing surgery with curative intent. The resected tumor masses were reviewed by two independent pathologists. Only DNA and RNA samples of high quality went on to sequencing.

Overall study results and their limits: High-frequency TCR beta clonotypes were found to be largely distinct between individual patients. Within a patient, the same dominant CDR3B clonotypes appeared at multiple loci, but different tumor locations also contained unique high-frequency clones. A moderate positive correlation (R about 0.35), which was statistically significant, linked local T-cell repertoire clonality to local tumor mutational burden.

The rearrangement joined TRBV18 to TRBJ1-1, with an unclear D gene assignment. The material sequenced was lung tumor tissue. The origin of this receptor is a woman aged 45-65 years with non-small cell lung cancer. The DNA sequence follows: TGTGCCAGCTCACTGGCGAACACTGAAGCTTTCTTT. Its amino acids are CASSLANTEAFF.